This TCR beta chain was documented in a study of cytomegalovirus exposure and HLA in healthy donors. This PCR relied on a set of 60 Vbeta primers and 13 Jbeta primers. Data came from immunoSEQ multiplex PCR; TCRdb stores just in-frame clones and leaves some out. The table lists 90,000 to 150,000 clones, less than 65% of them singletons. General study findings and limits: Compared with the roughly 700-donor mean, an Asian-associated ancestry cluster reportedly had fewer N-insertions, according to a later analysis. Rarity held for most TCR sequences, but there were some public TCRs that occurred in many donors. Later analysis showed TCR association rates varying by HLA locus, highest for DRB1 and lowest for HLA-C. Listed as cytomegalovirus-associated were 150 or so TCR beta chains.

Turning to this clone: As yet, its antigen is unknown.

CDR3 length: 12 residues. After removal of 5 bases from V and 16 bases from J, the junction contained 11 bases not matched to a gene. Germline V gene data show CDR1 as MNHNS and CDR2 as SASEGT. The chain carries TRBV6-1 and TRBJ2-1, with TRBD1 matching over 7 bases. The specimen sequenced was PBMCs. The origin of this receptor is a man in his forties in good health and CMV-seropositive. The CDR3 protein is CASSNHRDSCFF. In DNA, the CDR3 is TGTGCCAGCAGTAACCACCGGGACAGCTGTTTCTTC.